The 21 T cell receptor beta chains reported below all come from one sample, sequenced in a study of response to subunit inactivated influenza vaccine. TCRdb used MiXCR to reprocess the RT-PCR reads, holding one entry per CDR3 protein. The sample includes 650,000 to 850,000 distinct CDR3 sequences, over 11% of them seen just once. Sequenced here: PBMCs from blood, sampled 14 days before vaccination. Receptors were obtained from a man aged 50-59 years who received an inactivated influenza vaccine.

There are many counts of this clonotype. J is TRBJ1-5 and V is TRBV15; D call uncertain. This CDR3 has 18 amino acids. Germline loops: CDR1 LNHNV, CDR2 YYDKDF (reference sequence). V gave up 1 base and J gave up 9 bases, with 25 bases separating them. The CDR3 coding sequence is TGTGCCACCAGCAGAGGCGAAGGACGAGCTAGCCTTAACCGGCCCCAGCATTTT. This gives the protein CATSRGEGRASLNRPQHF.

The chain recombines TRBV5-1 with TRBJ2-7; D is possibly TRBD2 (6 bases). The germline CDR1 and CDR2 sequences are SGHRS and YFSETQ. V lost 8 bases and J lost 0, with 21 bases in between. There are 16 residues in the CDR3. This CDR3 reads CARPRTVGGLSYEQYF. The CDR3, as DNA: TGCGCCAGGCCGAGAACAGTCGGAGGGCTCTCCTACGAGCAGTACTTC.

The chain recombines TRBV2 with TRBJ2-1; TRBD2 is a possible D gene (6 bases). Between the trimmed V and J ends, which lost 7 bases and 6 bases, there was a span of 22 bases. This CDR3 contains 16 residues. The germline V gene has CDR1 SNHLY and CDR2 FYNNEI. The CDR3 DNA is TGTGCCAGCATCAAAGGAGCTAGCGCCACACTCAATGAGCAGTTCTTC. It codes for CASIKGASATLNEQFF.

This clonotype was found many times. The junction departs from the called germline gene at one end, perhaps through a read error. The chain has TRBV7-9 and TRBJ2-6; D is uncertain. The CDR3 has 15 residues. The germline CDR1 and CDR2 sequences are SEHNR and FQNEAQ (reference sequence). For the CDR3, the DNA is TGCGCCAGCAGCTTGGTTCCCTCTGGGGCCAACGTCCTGACTTTC. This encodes CASSLVPSGANVLTF.

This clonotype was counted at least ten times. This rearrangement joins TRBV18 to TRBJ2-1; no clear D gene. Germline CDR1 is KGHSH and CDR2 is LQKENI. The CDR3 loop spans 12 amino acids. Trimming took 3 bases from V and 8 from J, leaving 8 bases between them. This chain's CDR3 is CASSPSRDEQFF. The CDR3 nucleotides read TGTGCCAGCTCACCTTCCAGAGATGAGCAGTTCTTC.

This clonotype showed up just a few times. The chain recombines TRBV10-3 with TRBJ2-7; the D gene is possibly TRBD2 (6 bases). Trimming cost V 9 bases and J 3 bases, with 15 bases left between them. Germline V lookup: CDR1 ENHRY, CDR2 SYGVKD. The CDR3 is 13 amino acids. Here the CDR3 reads CAISAGPNYEQYF. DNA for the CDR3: TGTGCCATTTCGGCGGGACCGAACTACGAGCAGTACTTC.

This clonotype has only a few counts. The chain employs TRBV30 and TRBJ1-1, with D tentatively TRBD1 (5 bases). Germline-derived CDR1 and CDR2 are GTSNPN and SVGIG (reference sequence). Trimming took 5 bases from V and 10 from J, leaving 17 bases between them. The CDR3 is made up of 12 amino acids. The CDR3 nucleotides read TGTGCCTGGTCACTCCATGGGGACGGAGCTTTCTTT. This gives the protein CAWSLHGDGAFF.

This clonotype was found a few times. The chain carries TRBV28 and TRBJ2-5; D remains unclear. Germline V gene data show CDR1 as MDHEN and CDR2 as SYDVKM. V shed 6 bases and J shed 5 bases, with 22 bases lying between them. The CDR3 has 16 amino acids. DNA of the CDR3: TGTGCCAGCAGCCTTCTGGACCACGTATATATGGAGACCCAGTACTTC. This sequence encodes CASSLLDHVYMETQYF.

CDR3 amino acids: CSAIRTGYSNQPQHF. In DNA, the CDR3 is TGCAGTGCTATCAGAACAGGTTATAGCAATCAGCCCCAGCATTTT. The chain employs TRBV20-1 and TRBJ1-5; a possible D gene is TRBD1 (5 bases). This CDR3 is built from 15 residues. Germline lookup yields CDR1 DFQATT and CDR2 SNEGSKA (reference sequence). Trimming left V 4 bases short and J 0 bases short, with 13 bases between.

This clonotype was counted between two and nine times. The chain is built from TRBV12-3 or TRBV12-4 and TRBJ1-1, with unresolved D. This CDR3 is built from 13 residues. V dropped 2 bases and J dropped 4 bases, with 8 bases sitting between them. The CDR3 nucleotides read TGTGCCAGCAGTTTACTGGGAGCCACTGAAGCTTTCTTT. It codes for CASSLLGATEAFF.

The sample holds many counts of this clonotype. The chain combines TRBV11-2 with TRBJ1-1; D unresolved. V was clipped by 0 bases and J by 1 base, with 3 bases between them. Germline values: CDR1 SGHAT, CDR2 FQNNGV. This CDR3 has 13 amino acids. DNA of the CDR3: TGTGCCAGCAGCTTAGATGCGAACACTGAAGCTTTCTTT. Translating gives CASSLDANTEAFF. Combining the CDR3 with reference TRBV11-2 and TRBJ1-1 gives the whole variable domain EAGVAQSPRYKIIEKRQSVAFWCNPISGHATLYWYQQILGQGPKLLIQFQNNGVVDDSQLPKDRFSAERLKGVDSTLKIQPAKLEDSAVYLCASSLDANTEAFFGQGTRLTVV.

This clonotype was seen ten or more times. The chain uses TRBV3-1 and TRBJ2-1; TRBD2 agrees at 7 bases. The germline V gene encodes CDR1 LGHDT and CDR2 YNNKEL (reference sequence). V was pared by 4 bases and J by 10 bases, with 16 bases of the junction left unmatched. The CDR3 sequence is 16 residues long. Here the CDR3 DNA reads TGTGCCAGCAGCCCATACCAGCGGGGAGCAGGCGGGGAGCAGTTCTTC. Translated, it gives CASSPYQRGAGGEQFF.

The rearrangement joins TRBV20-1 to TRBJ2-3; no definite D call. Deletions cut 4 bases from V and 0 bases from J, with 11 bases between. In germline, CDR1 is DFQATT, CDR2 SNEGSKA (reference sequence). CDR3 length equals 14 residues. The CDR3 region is CSATLLVSTDTQYF. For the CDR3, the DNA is TGCAGTGCTACCCTATTAGTGAGCACAGATACGCAGTATTTT.

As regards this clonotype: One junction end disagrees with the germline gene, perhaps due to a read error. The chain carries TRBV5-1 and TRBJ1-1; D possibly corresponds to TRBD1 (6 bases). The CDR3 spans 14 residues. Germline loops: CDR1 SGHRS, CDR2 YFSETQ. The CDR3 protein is CASSLQGMNSEAFF. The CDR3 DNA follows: TGCGCCAGCAGCTTGCAGGGGATGAACTCTGAAGCTTTCTTT.

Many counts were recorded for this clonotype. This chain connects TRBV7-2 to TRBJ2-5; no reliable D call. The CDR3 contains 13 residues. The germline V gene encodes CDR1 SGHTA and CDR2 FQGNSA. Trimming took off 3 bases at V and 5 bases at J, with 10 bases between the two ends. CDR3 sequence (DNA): TGTGCCAGCAGCTTGGTCGGGTTGGAGACCCAGTACTTC. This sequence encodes CASSLVGLETQYF.

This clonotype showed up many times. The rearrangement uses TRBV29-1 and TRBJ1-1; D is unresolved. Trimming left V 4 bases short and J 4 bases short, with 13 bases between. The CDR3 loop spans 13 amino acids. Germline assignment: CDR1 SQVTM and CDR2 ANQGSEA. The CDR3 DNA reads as TGCAGCGTTGTAGGCGCAGGAGGCACTGAAGCTTTCTTT. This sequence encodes CSVVGAGGTEAFF.

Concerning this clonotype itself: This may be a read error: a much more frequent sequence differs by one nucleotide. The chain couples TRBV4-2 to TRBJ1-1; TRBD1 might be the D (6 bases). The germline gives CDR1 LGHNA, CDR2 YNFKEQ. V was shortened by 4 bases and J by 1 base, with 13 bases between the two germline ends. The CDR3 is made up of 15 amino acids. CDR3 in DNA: TGTGCCAGCAGCCGTACCGGGACACAGAACACTGAAGCTTTCTTT. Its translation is CASSRTGTQNTEAFF.

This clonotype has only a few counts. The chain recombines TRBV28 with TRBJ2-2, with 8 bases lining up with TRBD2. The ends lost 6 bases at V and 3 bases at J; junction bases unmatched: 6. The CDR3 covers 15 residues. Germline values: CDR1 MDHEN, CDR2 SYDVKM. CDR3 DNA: TGTGCCAGCAGAACCGGGACTAGGGACACCGGGGAGCTGTTTTTT. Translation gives CASRTGTRDTGELFF. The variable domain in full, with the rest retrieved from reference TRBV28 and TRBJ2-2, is DVKVTQSSRYLVKRTGEKVFLECVQDMDHENMFWYRQDPGLGLRLIYFSYDVKMKEKGDIPEGYSVSREKKERFSLILESASTNQTSMYLCASRTGTRDTGELFFGEGSRLTVL.

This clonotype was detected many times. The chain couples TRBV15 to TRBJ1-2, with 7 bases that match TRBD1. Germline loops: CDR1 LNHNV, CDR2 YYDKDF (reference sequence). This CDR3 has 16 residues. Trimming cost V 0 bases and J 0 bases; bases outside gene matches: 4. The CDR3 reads CATSRDGTAANYGYTF. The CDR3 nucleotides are TGTGCCACCAGCAGAGACGGGACAGCAGCTAACTATGGCTACACCTTC.

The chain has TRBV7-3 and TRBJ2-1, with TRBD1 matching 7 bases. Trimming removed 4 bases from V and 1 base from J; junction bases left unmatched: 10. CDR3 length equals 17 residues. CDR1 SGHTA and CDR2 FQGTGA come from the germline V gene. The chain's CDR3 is CASSSQPGQLSYNEQFF. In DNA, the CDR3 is TGTGCCAGCAGCTCACAGCCGGGACAGCTTTCCTACAATGAGCAGTTCTTC. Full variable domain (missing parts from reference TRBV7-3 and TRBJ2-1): GAGVSQTPSNKVTEKGKYVELRCDPISGHTALYWYRQSLGQGPEFLIYFQGTGAADDSGLPNDRFFAVRPEGSVSTLKIQRTERGDSAVYLCASSSQPGQLSYNEQFFGPGTRLTVL.

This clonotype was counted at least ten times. For the CDR3, the DNA is TGTGCCACCTCCCTCGGTAGTATTTACGAGCAGTACTTC. Translated, it gives CATSLGSIYEQYF. The chain is built from TRBV15 and TRBJ2-7; D gene unclear. The germline gives CDR1 LNHNV, CDR2 YYDKDF (reference sequence). This CDR3 is 13 amino acids long. Between the trimmed V and J ends, which lost 8 bases and 4 bases, there was a span of 15 bases.